The T cell receptor (beta chain) under discussion was sequenced for a study of monozygotic twins with inflammatory bowel disease. Study results and limitations: Support for any single strong IBD-associated signal or clonotype was not found. Lower sharing of clonotypes with other individuals was seen in IBD patients than in healthy twins. This was most marked in patients showing signs of disease activity.

TCRdb reprocessed the 5' RACE reads and stores each CDR3 protein as one record, lacking DNA. This listing includes over 150,000 distinct CDR3 sequences. Comments on this clonotype: Its target is not known.

No sorting of T cells preceded isolation of total RNA from whole blood. CDR3 length: 14 residues. CDR1 is LNHDA and CDR2 is SQIVND in the germline V gene (reference sequence). Sequenced material: blood. The sequence came from a human donor with ulcerative colitis or Crohn's disease, or a healthy co-twin of an affected twin (not recorded which). J is TRBJ1-2 and V is TRBV19; the TRBD1 assignment by TCRdb is unverifiable without DNA. CDR3 protein: CASSTQGANYGYTF.